The rows below give T cell receptor beta chains drawn from one sample of a study of radiotherapy plus CTLA-4 blockade in lung cancer. Some clones are missing from TCRdb's copy, which holds only in-frame ones; the method was immunoSEQ multiplex PCR. The table shows 130,000 or so clones, with 85% to 90% occurring only once. The starting material was peripheral blood, obtained from a patient treated with radiotherapy plus ipilimumab. The receptors come from a human donor with non-small cell lung cancer that progressed on radiotherapy plus ipilimumab. CDR3s include the opening cysteine and the closing phenylalanine or tryptophan. Fields, in order: clone size, V gene, J gene, D gene, CDR3 protein, CDR3 DNA. The D gene is left open where the match is weak. The size entry is marked missing in some rows and otherwise reads once, few, many or a size class.

clone size: -; V gene: TRBV6-5; J gene: TRBJ1-2; D gene: -; CDR3 protein: CASSLDPGVYTF; CDR3 DNA: TGTGCCAGCAGTTTGGACCCCGGTGTCTACACCTTC
clone size: -; V gene: TRBV6-6; J gene: TRBJ2-7; D gene: TRBD2; CDR3 protein: CASSYGTSDYEQYF; CDR3 DNA: TGTGCCAGCAGTTACGGGACTAGCGACTACGAGCAGTACTTC
clone size: -; V gene: TRBV2; J gene: TRBJ2-1; D gene: TRBD2; CDR3 protein: CASSETSGRYNEQFF; CDR3 DNA: TGTGCCAGCAGCGAAACTAGCGGGAGATACAATGAGCAGTTCTTC
clone size: -; V gene: TRBV7-8; J gene: TRBJ2-7; D gene: -; CDR3 protein: CASSFWQGRAYEQYF; CDR3 DNA: TGTGCCAGCAGCTTCTGGCAGGGAAGGGCCTACGAGCAGTACTTC
clone size: once; V gene: TRBV5-3; J gene: TRBJ1-2; D gene: TRBD1; CDR3 protein: CARSRHEGAGYTF; CDR3 DNA: TGTGCCAGAAGTCGACACGAGGGGGCTGGCTACACCTTC
clone size: -; V gene: TRBV30; J gene: TRBJ1-1; D gene: -; CDR3 protein: CAWSMGLGRSTEAFF; CDR3 DNA: TGTGCCTGGAGTATGGGGTTGGGCCGGAGCACTGAAGCTTTCTTT
clone size: few; V gene: TRBV5-6; J gene: TRBJ1-5; D gene: TRBD1; CDR3 protein: CASSSGTGNQPQHF; CDR3 DNA: TGTGCCAGCAGCTCCGGGACAGGCAATCAGCCCCAGCATTTT
clone size: -; V gene: TRBV11-1; J gene: TRBJ2-1; D gene: -; CDR3 protein: CASSLNNEQFF; CDR3 DNA: TGTGCCAGCAGCCTGAACAATGAGCAGTTCTTC
clone size: once; V gene: TRBV27; J gene: TRBJ2-5; D gene: -; CDR3 protein: CASRALAIQETQYF; CDR3 DNA: TGTGCCAGCAGGGCCCTAGCCATACAAGAGACCCAGTACTTC
clone size: -; V gene: TRBV7-3; J gene: TRBJ2-6; D gene: -; CDR3 protein: CASSPDGGSGANVLTF; CDR3 DNA: TGTGCCAGCAGCCCGGACGGAGGGTCTGGGGCCAACGTCCTGACTTTC